This T cell receptor (beta chain) derives from a study of T cells after yellow fever vaccination. Study-level results: Weaker, the secondary response peaked sooner, at day 5 versus 15.

TCR cDNA, made by 5'RACE template switching, carried an added universal primer site and UMIs. One entry per CDR3 protein results from TCRdb running MiXCR on the 5' RACE reads. The profile covers hundreds of thousands of distinct CDR3 sequences, with roughly 6.2% appearing a single time and approximately 16% taken by the ten largest. A word on this clonotype: Its antigen is undetermined.

The germline CDR1 and CDR2 sequences are SEHNR and FQNEAQ (reference sequence). The V and J ends lost 1 base and 10 bases respectively, with 17 bases between them. This CDR3 has 15 amino acids. The rearrangement links TRBV7-9 to TRBJ2-1; D possibly uses TRBD1 or TRBD2 (5 bases each). The receptor was isolated from a man younger than 45 who received the YFV17D yellow fever vaccine. The sequenced sample was PBMCs, obtained 5 days after the yellow fever booster vaccination. CDR3 nucleotides: TGTGCCAGCAGCTTAGAAGGGACCGCCGTTCCGGAGCAGTTCTTC. Translated, it gives CASSLEGTAVPEQFF.